Here is one T cell receptor (beta chain) with its context. This specimen belongs to a study of T cells in Graves' hyperthyroidism and ophthalmopathy. For the study at large: Peripheral blood sampling occurred at initial diagnosis, before any treatment.

With a duration under 2 months, the hyperthyroidism was newly diagnosed in patients aged 18 to 65. Each 10 ml fresh peripheral blood draw supplied the PBMCs. CDR3 length: 15 residues. Per the germline V gene, CDR1 is SGHVS and CDR2 is FNYEAQ. V was shortened by 6 bases and J by 7 bases, with 16 bases between the two germline ends. Amplification of TCR beta CDR3 regions used RNA as the template. The primer set for the first-round RT-PCR of the TCR CDR3 was HTBI. TCRdb re-analysed the multiplex PCR reads in MiXCR, keeping a single row per CDR3 protein. The top ten clones hold 15% to 20% of a sample with more than 550,000 distinct CDR3 sequences, around 20% of them seen once.

Material: blood. The TCR originated in a woman aged 45-59 years with Graves' hyperthyroidism that later progressed to Graves' ophthalmopathy. The genes are TRBV7-6 and TRBJ1-6; D is perhaps TRBD1 (5 bases). CDR3 protein: CASRGQGEGNSPLHF. CDR3 in DNA: TGTGCCAGCAGAGGTCAGGGTGAAGGAAATTCACCCCTCCACTTT.